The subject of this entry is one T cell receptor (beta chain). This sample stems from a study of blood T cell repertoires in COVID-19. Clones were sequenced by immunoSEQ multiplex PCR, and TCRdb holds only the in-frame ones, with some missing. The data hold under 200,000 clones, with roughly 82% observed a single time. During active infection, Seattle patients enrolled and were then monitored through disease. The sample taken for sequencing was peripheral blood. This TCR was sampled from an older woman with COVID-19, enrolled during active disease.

CDR3 DNA: TGTGCCAGCAGCGGGGGGTGGAGGGAGGGCGAAGCTTTCTTT. Translation: CASSGGWREGEAFF. This chain joins TRBV28 and TRBJ1-1, with a tentative D call TRBD1 (5 bases). Germline CDR1 is MDHEN and CDR2 is SYDVKM. V shed 6 bases and J shed 8 bases, with 19 bases lying between them. This CDR3 contains 14 residues.